These T cell receptor beta chains were read from a single sample in a study of cytomegalovirus exposure and HLA in healthy donors. Sequencing used immunoSEQ multiplex PCR; TCRdb keeps in-frame clones, though not all of them. The profile covers about 76,000 clones, with about three quarters appearing a single time and over 10% taken by the ten largest. The sample consisted of PBMCs. These TCRs come from a male donor in good health and CMV-seropositive. Both conserved end residues are part of each CDR3. D genes are given only for firm matches. Size is stated for part of the rows, as once, few or many counts, or as a class when the clone is expanded.

.	.	TRBJ1-5	TRBV19	CASSQGQYNQPQHF	TGTGCCAGTAGCCAGGGACAATACAATCAGCCCCAGCATTTT
.	TRBD1	TRBJ1-6	TRBV9	CASSERQGGHNSPLHF	TGTGCCAGCAGCGAGAGACAGGGAGGCCATAATTCACCCCTCCACTTT
.	TRBD2	TRBJ2-5	TRBV5-5	CASSFGLAGVETQYF	TGTGCCAGCAGCTTCGGACTAGCGGGAGTAGAGACCCAGTACTTC
.	.	TRBJ1-2	TRBV30	CAWTRLLSGYRYTF	TGTGCCTGGACCAGACTCCTCTCGGGTTATCGCTACACCTTC
.	.	TRBJ2-7	TRBV7-3	CASSLQPSYEQYF	TGTGCCAGCAGCTTACAACCCAGCTACGAGCAGTACTTC
.	.	TRBJ1-2	TRBV28	CASSPRRYYGYTF	TGTGCCAGCAGTCCCCGGAGGTACTATGGCTACACCTTC
.	TRBD1	TRBJ1-2	TRBV6-5	CASSYSRTGGSYGYTF	TGTGCCAGCAGTTACTCCAGGACAGGGGGCAGCTATGGCTACACCTTC
.	.	TRBJ2-7	TRBV6-5	CASSRAGIYEQYF	TGTGCCAGCTCGAGGGCCGGGATCTACGAGCAGTACTTC
.	.	TRBJ2-5	TRBV6-1	CASRGALGFQETQYF	TGTGCCAGCAGGGGGGCCTTGGGTTTCCAAGAGACCCAGTACTTC
.	.	TRBJ2-2	TRBV29-1	CSVGQKNTGELFF	TGCAGCGTGGGGCAGAAGAACACCGGGGAGCTGTTTTTT
.	TRBD2	TRBJ2-2	TRBV7-9	CASSYTSGANTGELFF	TGTGCCAGCAGCTATACCAGCGGGGCGAACACCGGGGAGCTGTTTTTT
.	.	TRBJ2-3	TRBV7-9	CASSNNPISTDTDTQYF	TGTGCCAGCAGCAACAACCCGATTTCCACAGACACAGATACACAGTATTTT
.	TRBD2	TRBJ2-7	TRBV7-3	CASSLTAGGNYEQYF	TGTGCCAGCAGCTTGACGGCGGGGGGCAACTACGAGCAGTACTTC
.	TRBD2	TRBJ2-3	TRBV6-4	CASSYGGAPDTQYF	TGTGCCAGCAGTTACGGGGGGGCCCCAGATACGCAGTATTTT
.	.	TRBJ2-7	TRBV7-2	CASSIRQLYEQYF	TGTGCCAGCAGCATCCGACAGCTCTACGAGCAGTACTTC
few	TRBD2	TRBJ2-1	TRBV2	CASSERLAGGNNEQFF	TGTGCCAGCAGTGAGAGGCTAGCGGGGGGGAACAATGAGCAGTTCTTC
.	.	TRBJ1-1	TRBV18	CASSPRPPGGENTEAFF	TGTGCCAGCTCACCCCGACCCCCTGGTGGAGAGAACACTGAAGCTTTCTTT
.	TRBD1	TRBJ2-7	TRBV4-2	CASSLNGQGAKSYEQYF	TGTGCCAGCAGCCTAAACGGACAGGGCGCTAAATCCTACGAGCAGTACTTC
.	TRBD1	TRBJ1-5	TRBV6-5	CASSYAQGAGAQPQHF	TGTGCCAGCAGTTACGCCCAGGGGGCCGGCGCCCAGCCCCAGCATTTT
.	.	TRBJ1-4	TRBV9	CASSVQGSNEKLFF	TGTGCCAGCAGCGTACAGGGCAGTAATGAAAAACTGTTTTTT
.	TRBD1	TRBJ1-1	TRBV5-1	CASSGGTGYTEAFF	TGCGCCAGCAGCGGTGGGACAGGGTACACTGAAGCTTTCTTT
.	TRBD1	TRBJ2-7	TRBV7-9	CASSQRRSGQGAYEQYF	TGTGCCAGCAGCCAACGTCGGTCGGGACAGGGGGCCTACGAGCAGTACTTC
.	.	TRBJ2-5	TRBV7-9	CASSLGIGDQETQYF	TGTGCCAGCAGCTTAGGAATCGGAGACCAAGAGACCCAGTACTTC
.	TRBD1	TRBJ2-7	TRBV5-1	CASSRSPGQSYEQYF	TGCGCCAGCAGCCGTAGTCCGGGACAGAGCTACGAGCAGTACTTC
.	.	TRBJ2-7	TRBV7-3	CASSLNRGKVGYEQYF	TGTGCCAGCAGCTTAAACCGGGGTAAAGTGGGCTACGAGCAGTACTTC
.	TRBD1	TRBJ1-2	TRBV9	CASSPRQGTNYGYTF	TGTGCCAGCAGCCCCCGACAGGGGACTAACTATGGCTACACCTTC
few	.	TRBJ2-1	TRBV5-1	CASLSTYNEQFF	TGCGCCAGCTTGAGCACGTACAATGAGCAGTTCTTC
.	.	TRBJ1-4	TRBV18	CASSPPSSKEKLFF	TGTGCCAGCTCACCACCGTCCAGTAAGGAAAAACTGTTTTTT
.	.	TRBJ1-1	TRBV6-5	CASTPRGNTEAFF	TGTGCCAGCACCCCCCGTGGCAACACTGAAGCTTTCTTT
.	.	TRBJ2-1	TRBV10-2	CASSEPSGLYNEQFF	TGCGCCAGCAGTGAGCCGAGCGGGTTGTACAATGAGCAGTTCTTC
.	.	TRBJ1-5	TRBV28	CATGRPYQPQHF	TGTGCCACCGGGAGGCCATATCAGCCCCAGCATTTT
.	.	TRBJ1-5	TRBV5-4	CASIKRVILSNQPQHF	TGTGCCAGCATCAAGAGGGTAATACTTAGCAATCAGCCCCAGCATTTT
.	TRBD2	TRBJ2-2	TRBV30	CACAWTSDFGGELFF	TGTGCCTGTGCTTGGACTAGCGATTTCGGCGGGGAGCTGTTTTTT
.	TRBD1	TRBJ1-3	TRBV28	CASASGDRIRNTIYF	TGTGCCAGCGCCTCTGGGGACAGAATAAGAAACACCATATATTTT
.	.	TRBJ1-2	TRBV28	CASSPTGIHYGYTF	TGTGCCAGCAGTCCCACAGGGATCCACTATGGCTACACCTTC
.	TRBD1	TRBJ2-7	TRBV7-9	CASSAPPAQGASYEQYF	TGTGCCAGCAGCGCACCCCCGGCACAGGGGGCTTCCTACGAGCAGTACTTC
.	.	TRBJ2-2	TRBV7-2	CASSWATGELFF	TGTGCCAGCAGTTGGGCCACCGGGGAGCTGTTTTTT
.	.	TRBJ1-2	TRBV7-9	CSSSSSTGTTRGYTF	TGTTCCAGCAGCTCCTCGACAGGCACGACTCGCGGCTACACCTTC
.	.	TRBJ2-5	TRBV9	CASSAERTPGGTQYF	TGTGCCAGCAGCGCCGAGCGGACCCCCGGGGGGACCCAGTACTTC
.	TRBD1	TRBJ1-5	TRBV19	CASSTPPQGAFQPQHF	TGTGCCAGTAGTACCCCCCCACAGGGGGCATTTCAGCCCCAGCATTTT
.	TRBD1	TRBJ2-1	TRBV5-1	CASSFVQGAYNEQFF	TGCGCCAGCAGCTTCGTGCAGGGGGCCTACAATGAGCAGTTCTTC
.	TRBD2	TRBJ2-2	TRBV10-1	CASSEATSGSNTGELFF	TGCGCCAGCAGTGAGGCGACTAGCGGGTCGAACACCGGGGAGCTGTTTTTT
few	.	TRBJ2-7	TRBV27	CASGGGLGYEQYF	TGTGCCAGCGGTGGAGGACTTGGCTACGAGCAGTACTTC
once	.	TRBJ2-3	TRBV30	CAWTGALTDTQYF	TGTGCCTGGACAGGGGCCTTGACAGATACGCAGTATTTT
once	.	TRBJ1-1	TRBV2	CASFGGPTEAFF	TGTGCCAGCTTCGGGGGGCCCACTGAAGCTTTCTTT
.	TRBD1	TRBJ1-4	TRBV6-5	CASSYGTGGEKLFF	TGTGCCAGCAGTTACGGGACAGGGGGAGAAAAACTGTTTTTT
.	TRBD2	TRBJ2-1	TRBV2	CASSPERGSTYNEQFF	TGTGCCAGCAGCCCTGAGCGGGGGAGCACCTACAATGAGCAGTTCTTC
.	TRBD2	TRBJ2-3	TRBV5-4	CASSLGLAGGSGTDTQYF	TGTGCCAGCAGCTTGGGACTAGCGGGGGGTTCGGGCACAGATACGCAGTATTTT
.	.	TRBJ1-2	TRBV25-1	CASSEAGGYYGYTF	TGTGCCAGCAGTGAAGCTGGGGGGTACTATGGCTACACCTTC
.	.	TRBJ2-6	TRBV6-5	CASSFGRRGANVLTF	TGTGCCAGCAGTTTCGGGAGAAGGGGGGCCAACGTCCTGACTTTC
.	.	TRBJ2-5	TRBV5-5	CASSWELLGTQYF	TGTGCCAGCAGCTGGGAGCTTTTGGGGACCCAGTACTTC
.	TRBD2	TRBJ2-7	TRBV6-1	CASSRTSGDPYEQYF	TGTGCCAGCAGCCGGACTAGCGGAGATCCCTACGAGCAGTACTTC
few	TRBD2	TRBJ2-7	TRBV6-1	CASFGTSGSGYEQYF	TGTGCCAGTTTTGGGACTAGCGGGAGCGGGTACGAGCAGTACTTC
.	TRBD2	TRBJ2-2	TRBV4-1	CASSQRVAGENTGELFF	TGCGCCAGCAGCCAGCGTGTAGCGGGGGAGAACACCGGGGAGCTGTTTTTT
.	TRBD1	TRBJ2-6	TRBV4-2	CASSQDKAGTGFSGANVLTF	TGTGCCAGCAGCCAAGATAAGGCCGGGACAGGGTTCTCTGGGGCCAACGTCCTGACTTTC
.	.	TRBJ1-2	TRBV6-1	CASSQGIYGYTF	TGTGCCAGCAGTCAGGGGATCTATGGCTACACCTTC
.	TRBD2	TRBJ2-1	TRBV5-1	CASSLAGENNEQFF	TGCGCCAGCAGTCTAGCGGGGGAGAACAATGAGCAGTTCTTC